This T cell receptor beta chain was retrieved from a study of kidney transplant recipient with SARS-CoV-2 infection. TCRdb re-called the reads through MiXCR, storing one row per CDR3 protein. The table shows 200,000 to 250,000 distinct CDR3 sequences, with about 30% occurring only once. There are many counts of this clonotype. Specimen: a blood sample, collected at baseline and between days 110 and 120 from a kidney transplant recipient. The TCR was taken from a male patient in his thirties who had COVID-19 and was a kidney transplant recipient. Some T cells may have originated in the graft donor.

CDR3 nucleotides: TGTGCCAGCAGTGACTCAAGCAGGGGGCTAGGTGGGGCCAACGTCCTGACTTTC. Translated: CASSDSSRGLGGANVLTF. The V call is TRBV6-4, the J call TRBJ2-6; 8 nucleotides align to TRBD1. Trimming took 0 bases from V and 3 from J; bases not matched to a gene: 7. CDR3 size: 18 residues. Germline CDR1 and CDR2: MRHNA and SNTAGT.